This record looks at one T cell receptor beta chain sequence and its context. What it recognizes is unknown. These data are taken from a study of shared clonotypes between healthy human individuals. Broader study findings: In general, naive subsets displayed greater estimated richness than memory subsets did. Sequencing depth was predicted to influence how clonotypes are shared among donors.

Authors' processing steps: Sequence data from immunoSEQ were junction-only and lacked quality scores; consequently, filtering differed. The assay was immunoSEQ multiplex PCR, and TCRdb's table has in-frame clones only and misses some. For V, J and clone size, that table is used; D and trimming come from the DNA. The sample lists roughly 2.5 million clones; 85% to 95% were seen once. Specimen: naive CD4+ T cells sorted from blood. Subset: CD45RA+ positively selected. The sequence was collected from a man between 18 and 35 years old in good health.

The CDR3 here is CASSVPGQGLGEQYF. As DNA, the CDR3 is TGTGCCAGCAGTGTTCCGGGACAGGGGCTCGGCGAGCAGTACTTC. J is TRBJ2-7 and V is TRBV6-5, with 10 positions matching TRBD1. Losses at the gene ends were 5 bases for V and 6 bases for J; bases not matched to a gene: 10. The CDR3 sequence is 15 residues long. Germline CDR1 is MNHEY and CDR2 is SVGAGI.